This TCR beta chain was sequenced in a study of blood T cell repertoires in COVID-19 (TCRdb year 2020). Some background on the complete study: Samples covering the acute and convalescent phases of COVID-19 were provided by collaborators in the United States, Italy and Spain. The samples were drawn from the first 160 participants of the ongoing ImmuneRACE study and from 1,254 subjects provided by 6 global collaborators. Where HLA class I and class II types were available, the types were taken from metadata supplied by the sample provider, not from assay-based typing. The repertoires were made available in a free public database intended to serve as a resource for research on the immune response to SARS-CoV-2. A de-identified subject ID, COVID-19 status, age in years and sex were almost always included in the sample metadata. The material from the prospective study consisted of cDNA or gDNA derived from T cells, B-cell-depleted T cells, or PBMCs. Subjects who had been exposed to COVID-19, were actively infected with it, or had recovered from it provided the deeply sampled blood TCRbeta repertoires that made up the dataset.

The immunoSEQ Assay, a bias-controlled multiplex PCR, was used to amplify TCRbeta CDR3 regions from genomic DNA. Per the original workflow: Nucleated cell counts per sample were estimated from amplification of reference gene primers within the assay. To quantify the absolute abundance of each unique TCRbeta CDR3 rearrangement, sequence reads were collapsed and filtered. For each sample, productive Simpson clonality was calculated as the square root of Simpson's diversity index over productive rearrangements. Imported from immuneACCESS, the table was reduced by TCRdb to in-frame sequences with V and J called. These copies leave out some clones; in studies compared against another copy, an unresolved V gene accounts for under half, and the cause of the remainder is not known. V, J and clone size reflect that table, while D and trimming were determined from the DNA. The sample table holds tens of thousands of clones, of which roughly 90% were seen once. The ten largest clones take up around 1.2% of the sample.

Trimming at the junction amounts to 1 base on V and 8 bases on J, and the germline ends lie 9 bases apart. The CDR3 goes from the cysteine to the phenylalanine over 14 residues. Of the read, only the CDR3 DNA is kept; its 42 bases are in frame from base 1. CDR1 and CDR2 (SGHTA, FQGNSA) derive from the germline V gene. On the study overall, not on this receptor specifically: Clinical and demographic metadata were provided uncurated, with the amount varying by source and participant.

The collaborating institutions used their own protocols to collect whole blood in K2EDTA tubes. Collaborator samples were shipped for TCRbeta analysis as frozen whole blood, isolated PBMCs, or DNA extracted from either sample type. This clone showed up just once. Its antigen has not been determined. Within one base of it there is no much larger clone, and no base qualities were kept. The rearrangement joined TRBV7-2 to TRBJ1-6; too little of a D gene remains to name it. This receptor was identified in a woman aged 60-75 years with acute or convalescent COVID-19. Sequencing was carried out using peripheral blood. This receptor carries the CDR3 CASSLGRRDSPLHF. The DNA sequence is as follows: TGTGCCAGCAGCTTAGGCCGTCGGGATTCACCCCTCCACTTT.